The clone carrying this T cell receptor beta chain showed up just once. The antigen is not known. Measured with immunoSEQ multiplex PCR; TCRdb has only the in-frame clones, and not every one. The table shows more than 1 million clones, with roughly 74% occurring only once. Memory CD4+ cells were the fraction left after CD45RA+ naive selection. This record comes from a study of shared clonotypes between healthy human individuals. Study summary: Every donor yielded three CD4 naive, three CD4 memory, two CD8 naive and one CD8 memory plate. Findings of the study overall: Some naive CD4 clonotypes, roughly 4.5%, turned up in common across a few donors.

This clonotype was sampled from a man aged 18 to 29 in good health. Some clones in this sample may be carry-over from other donors' samples. Sequencing was done on a sample of memory CD4+ T cells from PBMCs. Described subset: CD45RA-negative fraction.

The CDR3: CASSLVEGYGYTF. The CDR3 bases are TGCGCCAGCAGCTTGGTTGAGGGCTATGGCTACACCTTC. The chain recombines TRBV5-1 with TRBJ1-2; D not resolved. The CDR3 totals 13 residues. Germline V gene data show CDR1 as SGHRS and CDR2 as YFSETQ. Trimming removed 0 bases from V and 4 bases from J, with 7 bases in between.